This T cell receptor (beta chain) was identified during a study of graft-versus-host responses after intestinal transplantation. Study at large: Anti-thymocyte globulin induction was given to all recipients, followed by tacrolimus and steroids for around three years. Study outcomes and limitations: Early after transplant, HvG declines were associated with peak levels of circulating GvH clones.

The authors plated approximately 200,000 CFSE-labeled responder cells with approximately 200,000 irradiated, violet-dye-labeled stimulator cells. Proliferating responders of the CD3+CD4+ and CD3+CD8+ phenotypes with low CFSE were sorted after the reaction. Repertoires were generated with immunoSEQ multiplex PCR, while TCRdb's copy carries only in-frame clones and drops some. The sample consists of roughly 14,000 clones, more than 25% of them appearing once. With V trimmed by 5 bases and J by 6 bases, 8 bases remained unmatched. Germline V gives CDR1 MNHEY, CDR2 SVGAGI. This CDR3 has 14 residues. The sequence came from a human patient who received an intestinal transplant. This chain connects TRBV6-5 to TRBJ2-7; TRBD2 matches 9 bases. The sample here was alloreactive CD8+ T cells from a mixed lymphocyte reaction culture, taken before intestinal transplant. Subset described: CFSE-low proliferating T cells sorted from roughly six-day pre-transplant mixed lymphocyte reaction (GvH or HvG direction). The CDR3 nucleotides read TGTGCCAGCAGTACAATAGCGGGGGCGCTCGAGCAGTACTTC. Encoded protein: CASSTIAGALEQYF.